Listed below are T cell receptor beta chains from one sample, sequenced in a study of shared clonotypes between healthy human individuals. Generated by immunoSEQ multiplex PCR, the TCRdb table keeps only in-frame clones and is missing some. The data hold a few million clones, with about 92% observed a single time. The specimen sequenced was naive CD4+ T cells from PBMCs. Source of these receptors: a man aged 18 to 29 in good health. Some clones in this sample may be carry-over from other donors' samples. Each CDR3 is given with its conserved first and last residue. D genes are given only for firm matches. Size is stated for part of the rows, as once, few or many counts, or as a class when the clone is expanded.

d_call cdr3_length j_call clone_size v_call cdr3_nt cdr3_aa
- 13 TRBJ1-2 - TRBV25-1 TGTGCCAGCAAACTGGACAGCAACTATGGCTACACCTTC CASKLDSNYGYTF
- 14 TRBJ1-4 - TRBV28 TGTGCCGGCGGCCAACGGGGAACTAATGAAAAACTGTTTTTT CAGGQRGTNEKLFF
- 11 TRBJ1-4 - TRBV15 TGTGCCACCAGCAGAGGGTTAGGACTGTTTTTT CATSRGLGLFF
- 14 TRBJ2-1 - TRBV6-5 TGTGCCAGCAGTTACTTGTCTCCCACGGACGAGCAGTTCTTC CASSYLSPTDEQFF
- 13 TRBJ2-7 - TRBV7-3 TGTGCCAGCAGCTCAGGACCCAACTACGAGCAGTACTTC CASSSGPNYEQYF
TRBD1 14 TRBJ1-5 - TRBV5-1 TGCGCCAGCAGCCCAACAGGGGGCGGGCAGCCCCAGCATTTT CASSPTGGGQPQHF
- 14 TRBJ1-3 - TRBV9 TGTGCCAGCAGCGTAGGGGGACAAGGAAACACCATATATTTT CASSVGGQGNTIYF
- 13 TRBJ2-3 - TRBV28 TGTGCCAGCAGTCACGGGAGTTGGGATACGCAGTATTTT CASSHGSWDTQYF
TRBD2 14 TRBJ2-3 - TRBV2 TGTGCCAGCAGTGGCGGGAGCTATGGAGATACGCAGTATTTT CASSGGSYGDTQYF
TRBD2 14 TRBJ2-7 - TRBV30 TGTGCCTGGAGTACCGGACTAGCGGGAGTCGAGCAGTACTTC CAWSTGLAGVEQYF
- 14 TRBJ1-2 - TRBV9 TGTGCCAGCAGCGTAGGGATCGAGAGTTATGGCTACACCTTC CASSVGIESYGYTF
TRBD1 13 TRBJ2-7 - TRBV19 TGTGCCAGTAGTACTGGACAGGGCTACGAGCAGTACTTC CASSTGQGYEQYF
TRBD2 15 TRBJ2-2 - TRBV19 TGTGCCGCAGCGGGAGCGGCTCCGGGGTCCGGGGAGCTGTTTTTT CAAAGAAPGSGELFF
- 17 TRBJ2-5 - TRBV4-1 TGCGCCAGCAGCCAAGATCCCGCCACAGGGATATATGCGACCCAGTACTTC CASSQDPATGIYATQYF
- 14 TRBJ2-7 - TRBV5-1 TGCGCCAGCAGCTTGGGTCAGGGATCCTACGAGCAGTACTTC CASSLGQGSYEQYF
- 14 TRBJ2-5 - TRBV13 TGTGCCAGCTGCAGCGCGTCCGAGGGGGAGACCCAGTACTTC CASCSASEGETQYF
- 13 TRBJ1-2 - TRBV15 TGTGCCACCAGCAGAGTTGGGTCCGGTGGCTACACCTTC CATSRVGSGGYTF
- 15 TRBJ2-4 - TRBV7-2 TGTGCCAGCAGCTTAGGGGCTACAAAGGGGCTGATTCAGTACTTC CASSLGATKGLIQYF
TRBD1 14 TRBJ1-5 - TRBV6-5 TGTGCCAGCAGATATCAGGGGGCGGATCAGCCCCAGCATTTT CASRYQGADQPQHF
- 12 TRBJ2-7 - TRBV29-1 TGCAGCGCGGGAAAGTCCACGGGGGAGCAGTACTTC CSAGKSTGEQYF
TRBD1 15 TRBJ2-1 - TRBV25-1 TGTGCCAGCTTACAACCGGGACAGGGGTACAATGAGCAGTTCTTC CASLQPGQGYNEQFF
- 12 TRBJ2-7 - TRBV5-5 TGTGCCAGCAGCTTGGAGACCTACGAGCAGTACTTC CASSLETYEQYF
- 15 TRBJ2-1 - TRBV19 TGTGCCAGTAGTATAGACCGGGGGGCGTACAATGAGCAGTTCTTC CASSIDRGAYNEQFF
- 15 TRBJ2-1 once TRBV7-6 TGTGCCAGCAGCCGGGGGCGAGCGGGCAACAATGAGCAGTTCTTC CASSRGRAGNNEQFF
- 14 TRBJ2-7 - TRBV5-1 TGCGCCAGCAGCTTGGCCCCGGGGGACTACGAGCAGTACTTC CASSLAPGDYEQYF
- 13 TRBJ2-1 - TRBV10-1 TGCGCCAGCAGTGGAGGAGGGCCCAATGAGCAGTTCTTC CASSGGGPNEQFF
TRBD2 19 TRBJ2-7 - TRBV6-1 TGTGCCAGCAGTGAAAGGGGCGGTTTGAGGCTAGCGGGAGAAGGCGAGCAGTACTTC CASSERGGLRLAGEGEQYF
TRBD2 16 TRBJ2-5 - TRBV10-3 TGTGCCATCAGTGAGTCAAGGCTAGCGGTACAAGAGACCCAGTACTTC CAISESRLAVQETQYF
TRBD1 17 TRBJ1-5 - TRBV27 TGTGCCAGCAGTTTATTCGGACAGGCACAGGGCAATCAGCCCCAGCATTTT CASSLFGQAQGNQPQHF
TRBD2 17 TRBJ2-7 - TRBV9 TGTGCCAGCAGCCTAACTGGGACTAGCGGAAGCTCCTACGAGCAGTACTTC CASSLTGTSGSSYEQYF
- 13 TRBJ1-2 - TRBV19 TGTGCCAGTAGTGGCCTCCCCCGGATGAGCTACACCTTC CASSGLPRMSYTF
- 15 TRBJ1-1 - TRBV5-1 TGCGCCAGCAGCTTGGCGGGACCGCCGAACACTGAAGCTTTCTTT CASSLAGPPNTEAFF
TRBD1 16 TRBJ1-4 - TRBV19 TGTGCCAGTAGTAAGGGACAGGGGCCCCTTAATGAAAAACTGTTTTTT CASSKGQGPLNEKLFF
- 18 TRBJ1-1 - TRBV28 TGTGCCAGCAGAACAGGGTTAGTAGGTCAGAGGGTGAACACTGAAGCTTTCTTT CASRTGLVGQRVNTEAFF
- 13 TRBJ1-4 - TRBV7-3 TGTGCCAGCAGCCAGGGGCCTAGAGAAAAACTGTTTTTT CASSQGPREKLFF
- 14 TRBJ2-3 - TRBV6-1 TGTGCCAGCAGTGACAGGGGGGGCACAGATACGCAGTATTTT CASSDRGGTDTQYF
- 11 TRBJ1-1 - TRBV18 TGTGCCAGCTCGGGTAACACTGAAGCTTTCTTT CASSGNTEAFF
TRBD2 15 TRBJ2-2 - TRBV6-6 TGTGCCAGCAGTTATGGGACTAGCGGGAGAGGGGAGCTGTTTTTT CASSYGTSGRGELFF
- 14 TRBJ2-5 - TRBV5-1 TGCGCCAGCAGCTTGGGATGGGACGTGAAGACCCAGTACTTC CASSLGWDVKTQYF
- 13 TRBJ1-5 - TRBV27 TGTGCCAGCAGTCCTCCGGGTTTGTGGCCCCAGCATTTT CASSPPGLWPQHF
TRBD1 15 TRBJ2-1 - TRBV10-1 TGCGCCAGCAGTGAGGGGACAGGGATATACAATGAGCAGTTCTTC CASSEGTGIYNEQFF
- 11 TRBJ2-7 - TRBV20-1 TGCAGTGCTAGAGATGAGGGAGAGCAGTACTTC CSARDEGEQYF
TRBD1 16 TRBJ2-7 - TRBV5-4 TGTGCCAGCAGCTTGGGAGGGCACAGGGGGCGCGACGAGCAGTACTTC CASSLGGHRGRDEQYF
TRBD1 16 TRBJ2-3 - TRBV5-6 TGTGCCAGCAGACTCATGACAAGGGGGCAGACAGATACGCAGTATTTT CASRLMTRGQTDTQYF
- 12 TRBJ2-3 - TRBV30 TGTGCCTGGACCGATAGAGCAGATACGCAGTATTTT CAWTDRADTQYF
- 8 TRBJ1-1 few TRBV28 TGTGCCTACGGTGAAGCTTTCTTT CAYGEAFF
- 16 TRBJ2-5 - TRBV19 TGTGCCAGTAGTAAGGAAGCGCGAGGGCCGTACGAGACCCAGTACTTC CASSKEARGPYETQYF
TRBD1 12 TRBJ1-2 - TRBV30 TGTGCCTGGATGGACAGGGCATATGGCTACACCTTC CAWMDRAYGYTF
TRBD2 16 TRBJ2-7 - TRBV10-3 TGTGCCATCGGAGATATCCCAGCGGGAGGTTCCTACGAGCAGTACTTC CAIGDIPAGGSYEQYF
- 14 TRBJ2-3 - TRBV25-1 TGTGACTGGCCGTTTAATATGCAGGGGGATACGCAGTATTTT CDWPFNMQGDTQYF
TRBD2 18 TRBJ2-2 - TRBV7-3 TGTGCCAGCAGCCAGTTTGGACTAGCGGGAGTTGGCACCGGGGAGCTGTTTTTT CASSQFGLAGVGTGELFF
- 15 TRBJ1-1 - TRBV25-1 TGTGGCAGCAGTGACCTAGGGGCGATGAACACTGAAGCTTTCTTT CGSSDLGAMNTEAFF
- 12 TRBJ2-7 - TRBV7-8 TGTGCCAGCAGCTTAGCGGAGGTCGAGCAGTACTTC CASSLAEVEQYF
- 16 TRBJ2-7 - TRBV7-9 TGTGCCAGCACGGCGGGAAGGTGGCGTCCCCCCTACGAGCAGTACTTC CASTAGRWRPPYEQYF
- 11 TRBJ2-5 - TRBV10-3 TGTGCCATCAGTGATATGGAGACCCAGTACTTC CAISDMETQYF
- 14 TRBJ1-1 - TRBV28 TGTGCCAGCACCTCCACAGGGCCGAACACTGAAGCTTTCTTT CASTSTGPNTEAFF
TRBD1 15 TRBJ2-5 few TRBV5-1 TGCGCCAGCAGCTTGGATGGGACAGGGGAAGAGACCCAGTACTTC CASSLDGTGEETQYF
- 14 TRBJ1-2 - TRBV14 TGTGCCAGCAGCCAAGATGTGGGGGCGCGTGGCTACACCTTC CASSQDVGARGYTF
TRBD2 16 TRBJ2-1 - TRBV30 TGTGCCTGGAACCAGAGGGCTAGCGGGAAAGACAATGAGCAGTTCTTC CAWNQRASGKDNEQFF